The 20 T cell receptor beta chains presented below share a single source sample, sequenced in a study of cytomegalovirus exposure and HLA in healthy donors. PCR amplification relied on 60 Vbeta primers (plus 13 Jbeta primers). Profiling relied on immunoSEQ multiplex PCR, and the TCRdb table lists in-frame clones only, not all of them. Among 95,000 to 110,000 clones, around 82% were seen once, and the ten largest hold more than 1.5%. The sequencing input was PBMCs. The receptors here all came from a woman in her forties in good health and CMV-seronegative.

This clone has a single count. The J gene is TRBJ2-7, the V gene TRBV19; D not resolved. With 6 bases removed from V and 5 bases from J, the gap between germline ends came to 11 bases. Germline values: CDR1 LNHDA, CDR2 SQIVND (reference sequence). This CDR3 has 12 residues. The CDR3 DNA reads TGTGCCAGTAGCCCAGGTAACCACGAGCAGTACTTC. Translated, it gives CASSPGNHEQYF.

The chain employs TRBV7-9 and TRBJ2-1; a weak D match, TRBD1 (6 bases). The germline V and J ends were trimmed by 0 bases and 3 bases, with 9 bases remaining between them. Germline CDR1 SEHNR, CDR2 FQNEAQ (reference sequence). The CDR3 sequence is 15 residues long. The CDR3, as DNA: TGTGCCAGCAGCTTAGCAGGGACATACTACAATGAGCAGTTCTTC. This gives the protein CASSLAGTYYNEQFF.

The rearrangement links TRBV10-3 to TRBJ2-2, with 7 bases aligning to TRBD2. The CDR3 is 12 residues long. The J segment lost 5 bases and the V segment lost 10 bases, leaving 4 bases of the junction unmatched. Germline CDR1 and CDR2: ENHRY and SYGVKD. In DNA, the CDR3 is TGTGCCACCATGGGAGGGACCGGGGAGCTGTTTTTT. Protein: CATMGGTGELFF.

The chain couples TRBV28 to TRBJ1-2, with D uncertain. The V and J ends lost 6 bases and 4 bases respectively, with 15 bases between them. The CDR3 contains 14 residues. Germline CDR1 is MDHEN and CDR2 is SYDVKM. Written as DNA, the CDR3 is TGTGCCAGCAGCCCGGCTCAGGTTTCCTATGGCTACACCTTC. Its protein is CASSPAQVSYGYTF.

The chain combines TRBV7-7 with TRBJ1-5; D call uncertain. The CDR3 is 17 amino acids. The V gene's germline CDR1 is SSHAT and CDR2 FNYEAQ (reference sequence). The CDR3: CVLAAYTPLLGNQPQHF. CDR3 bases: TGTGTGCTAGCAGCCTATACACCACTACTGGGCAATCAGCCCCAGCATTTT. The entire variable domain, with the rest obtained from reference TRBV7-7 and TRBJ1-5, is as follows: GAGVSQSPRYKVTKRGQDVTLRCDPISSHATLYWYQQALGQGPEFLTYFNYEAQPDKSGLPSDRFSAERPEGSISTLTIQRTEQRDSAMYRCVLAAYTPLLGNQPQHFGDGTRLSIL.

This clone was seen only once. The chain employs TRBV28 and TRBJ2-1; the match to TRBD2 covers 9 bases. CDR1 is MDHEN and CDR2 is SYDVKM in the germline V gene. The CDR3 runs to 17 residues. V was pared by 11 bases and J by 4 bases, with 18 bases of the junction left unmatched. This CDR3 is CAGGPGGGEGGYNEQFF. CDR3 bases: TGTGCCGGAGGGCCCGGCGGGGGGGAGGGAGGATACAATGAGCAGTTCTTC.

The rearrangement uses TRBV2 and TRBJ1-1; D possibly corresponds to TRBD1 (6 bases). The CDR3 is made up of 15 amino acids. Trimming removed 7 bases at V and 4 bases at J, with 19 bases between. Germline V CDR1 and CDR2: SNHLY, FYNNEI. The CDR3 nucleotides are TGTGCCAGCAAATGGGAGGGGGGAGGTGGCACTGAAGCTTTCTTT. Amino acid sequence: CASKWEGGGGTEAFF.

This sequence joins TRBV5-6 and TRBJ1-5; TRBD1 aligns across 9 bases. CDR1 is SGHDT and CDR2 is YYEEEE in the germline V gene. The V gene end was trimmed by 2 bases and the J gene end by 4 bases; junction bases not matched to a gene: 7. The CDR3 spans 16 residues. CDR3 in DNA: TGTGCCAGCAGCTTTAACAGGGGGCAGGGGAATCAGCCCCAGCATTTT. This translates into CASSFNRGQGNQPQHF.

The chain is built from TRBV2 and TRBJ2-2; perhaps TRBD1 as D (5 bases). The CDR3 is 15 amino acids. V lost 7 bases, J lost 2 bases, and 14 bases lay in between. Germline CDR1 and CDR2: SNHLY and FYNNEI. The CDR3 here is CASKGQGINTGELFF. The CDR3 nucleotides read TGTGCCAGCAAGGGGCAAGGGATTAACACCGGGGAGCTGTTTTTT.

The chain joins TRBV7-6 to TRBJ2-7, with 7 bases fitting TRBD1. Germline V gene lookup returns CDR1 SGHVS and CDR2 FNYEAQ. Trimming took 1 base from V and 2 from J; bases not matched to a gene: 5. This CDR3 is 15 amino acids long. This CDR3 reads CASSLGDSRTYEQYF. As DNA, the CDR3 is TGTGCCAGCAGCTTAGGGGACAGCCGGACCTACGAGCAGTACTTC. The whole variable domain, filled in from reference TRBV7-6 and TRBJ2-7, reads GAGVSQSPRYKVTKRGQDVALRCDPISGHVSLYWYRQALGQGPEFLTYFNYEAQQDKSGLPNDRFSAERPEGSISTLTIQRTEQRDSAMYRCASSLGDSRTYEQYFGPGTRLTVT.

V and J are TRBV14 and TRBJ2-1; 9 nucleotides line up with TRBD2. Trimming at V came to 4 bases and at J to 5 bases, leaving 9 bases not matched to a gene. From germline, CDR1 is SGHDN and CDR2 FVKESK. This CDR3 comprises 16 residues. This CDR3 is CASSLRAGGWDNEQFF. As DNA, the CDR3 is TGTGCCAGCAGCCTCCGAGCGGGAGGTTGGGACAATGAGCAGTTCTTC.

The chain combines TRBV27 with TRBJ1-6, with 11 bases fitting TRBD1. The germline gives CDR1 MNHEY, CDR2 SMNVEV (reference sequence). The V and J ends lost 1 base and 10 bases, in that order; junction bases with no gene match: 18. The CDR3 is made up of 20 amino acids. CDR3 in amino acids: CASSLYTFLGQGARVSPLHF. The DNA for the CDR3 is TGTGCCAGCAGTTTATACACCTTCCTTGGACAGGGGGCGAGGGTATCACCCCTCCACTTT.

This clone appeared a few times. The chain has TRBV4-3 and TRBJ2-7; TRBD2 matches 9 bases. The CDR3 loop spans 18 amino acids. CDR1 is LGHNA and CDR2 is YSLEER in the germline V gene. V dropped 0 bases and J dropped 5; count of bases not matched to a gene: 14. CDR3 in DNA: TGCGCCAGCAGCCAAGAGAAAATCTTAGGAGCGGGAGGCCACGAGCAGTACTTC. Protein: CASSQEKILGAGGHEQYF.

The chain is built from TRBV6-5 and TRBJ2-7; TRBD2 agrees at 9 bases. The J segment lost 4 bases and the V segment lost 4 bases, leaving 8 bases of the junction unmatched. Germline V CDR1 and CDR2: MNHEY, SVGAGI. CDR3 size: 15 residues. The CDR3 sequence is CASSSLSGSQYEQYF. CDR3 nucleotides: TGTGCCAGCAGTTCTCTTAGCGGGAGCCAGTACGAGCAGTACTTC.

This rearrangement joins TRBV6-5 to TRBJ2-1; D gene unclear. Per germline, CDR1 MNHEY and CDR2 SVGAGI. Trimming pared 0 bases from V and 2 bases from J, leaving 8 bases between. The CDR3 length is 15 residues. CDR3 nucleotide sequence: TGTGCCAGCAGTTACTCGAAAAGCCCCTACAATGAGCAGTTCTTC. It specifies CASSYSKSPYNEQFF.

This chain uses TRBV28 with TRBJ1-4; 7 nucleotides match TRBD1. V lost 2 bases and J lost 6; bases outside the gene matches: 3. Germline assignment: CDR1 MDHEN and CDR2 SYDVKM. There are 14 residues in the CDR3. The CDR3 spells CASSLRDSYEKLFF. The CDR3 region has the DNA TGTGCCAGCAGTTTAAGGGACAGTTATGAAAAACTGTTTTTT.

The genes are TRBV7-9 and TRBJ2-7; 9 bases agree with TRBD2. Germline V gene lookup returns CDR1 SEHNR and CDR2 FQNEAQ (reference sequence). The CDR3 sequence is 14 residues long. V lost 5 bases and J lost 5; bases outside the gene matches: 7. The CDR3 protein is CASSPGLARDEQYF. DNA for the CDR3: TGTGCCAGCAGCCCGGGACTAGCAAGGGACGAGCAGTACTTC.

The genes are TRBV5-4 and TRBJ2-7, with 12 bases matching TRBD2. The CDR3 extends over 14 amino acids. Germline-derived CDR1 and CDR2 are SGHNT and YYREEE (reference sequence). Germline trimming cut 2 bases from V and 6 bases from J; bases unmatched to any gene: 3. DNA for the CDR3: TGTGCCAGCAGCTTACGACTAGCGGGAGTCGAGCAGTACTTC. Encoded protein: CASSLRLAGVEQYF.

The chain employs TRBV30 and TRBJ2-5; no clear D. Germline values: CDR1 GTSNPN, CDR2 SVGIG (reference sequence). The CDR3 is 13 amino acids. The V end was cut by 0 bases, the J end by 4 bases, with 9 bases between. The CDR3 region has the DNA TGTGCCTGGAGTGTACAGAGAGTAGAGACCCAGTACTTC. Translating gives CAWSVQRVETQYF.

This clone appeared a single time. The junction departs from the called germline gene at one end, perhaps through a read error. The rearrangement joins TRBV7-9 to TRBJ2-1; D might be TRBD2 (7 bases). Germline CDR1 and CDR2: SEHNR and FQNEAQ (reference sequence). The CDR3 has 15 amino acids. The CDR3 spells CSSSLRGRVDNEQFF. DNA of the CDR3: TGTTCCAGCAGCTTGAGGGGGAGGGTTGACAATGAGCAGTTCTTC.